The present TCR beta chain was sequenced within a study of T cell clusters in autoimmune cytopenias. TRB rearrangements were amplified by touch-down multiplex PCR with mixed TRB-A/B primers. TCRdb reprocessed the multiplex PCR reads and stores each CDR3 protein as one record, lacking DNA. Here the sample table reports 7,000 to 8,500 distinct CDR3 sequences. This clonotype shows up as medium-sized (0.01 to 0.1%) by frequency. Each sample's input was roughly 230 ng genomic DNA, 35,000 to 40,000 genome equivalents. The CDR3 length is 13 residues. Germline CDR1 is SEHNR and CDR2 is FQNEAQ (reference sequence).

The TCR comes from a human donor with an autoimmune cytopenia or autoimmune hepatitis (not recorded which). The genes are TRBV7-9 and TRBJ1-2; TCRdb selects TRBD1, and the lack of DNA leaves this call unchecked. The sequenced material came from peripheral blood. The CDR3 loop is CASSQGRGYGYTF. The variable domain in full, completed from reference TRBV7-9 and TRBJ1-2, reads DTGVSQNPRHKITKRGQNVTFRCDPISEHNRLYWYRQTLGQGPEFLTYFQNEAQLEKSRLLSDRFSAERPKGSFSTLEIQRTEQGDSAMYLCASSQGRGYGYTFGSGTRLTVV.